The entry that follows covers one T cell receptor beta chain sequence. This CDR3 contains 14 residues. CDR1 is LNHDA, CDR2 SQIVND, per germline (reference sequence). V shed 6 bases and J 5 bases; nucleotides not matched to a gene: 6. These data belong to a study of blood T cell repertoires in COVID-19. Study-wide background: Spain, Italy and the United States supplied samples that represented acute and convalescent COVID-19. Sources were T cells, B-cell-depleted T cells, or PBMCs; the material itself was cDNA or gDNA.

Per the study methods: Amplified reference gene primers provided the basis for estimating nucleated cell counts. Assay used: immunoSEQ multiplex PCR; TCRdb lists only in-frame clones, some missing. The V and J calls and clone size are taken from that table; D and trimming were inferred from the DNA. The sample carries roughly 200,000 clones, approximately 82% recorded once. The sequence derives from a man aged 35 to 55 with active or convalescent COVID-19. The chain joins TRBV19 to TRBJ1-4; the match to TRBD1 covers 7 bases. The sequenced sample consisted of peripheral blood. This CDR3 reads CASRTGTANEKLFF. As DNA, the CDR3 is TGTGCCAGTAGAACCGGGACAGCCAATGAAAAACTGTTTTTT. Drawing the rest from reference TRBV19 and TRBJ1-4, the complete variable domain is DGGITQSPKYLFRKEGQNVTLSCEQNLNHDAMYWYRQDPGQGLRLIYYSQIVNDFQKGDIAEGYSVSREKKESFPLTVTSAQKNPTAFYLCASRTGTANEKLFFGSGTQLSVL.